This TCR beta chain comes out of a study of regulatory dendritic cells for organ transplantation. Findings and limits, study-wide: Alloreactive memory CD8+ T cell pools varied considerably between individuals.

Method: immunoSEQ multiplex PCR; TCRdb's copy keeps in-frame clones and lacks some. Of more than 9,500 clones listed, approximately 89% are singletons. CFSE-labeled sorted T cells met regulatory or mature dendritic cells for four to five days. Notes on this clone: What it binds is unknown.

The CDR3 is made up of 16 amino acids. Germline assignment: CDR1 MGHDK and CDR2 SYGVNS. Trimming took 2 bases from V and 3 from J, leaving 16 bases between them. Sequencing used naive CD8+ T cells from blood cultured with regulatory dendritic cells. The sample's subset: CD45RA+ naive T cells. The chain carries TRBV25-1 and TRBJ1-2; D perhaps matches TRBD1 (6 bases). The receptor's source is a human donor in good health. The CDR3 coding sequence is TGTGCCAGCAGTGAACGTCCCACAGGGCCAGACTATGGCTACACCTTC. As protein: CASSERPTGPDYGYTF.